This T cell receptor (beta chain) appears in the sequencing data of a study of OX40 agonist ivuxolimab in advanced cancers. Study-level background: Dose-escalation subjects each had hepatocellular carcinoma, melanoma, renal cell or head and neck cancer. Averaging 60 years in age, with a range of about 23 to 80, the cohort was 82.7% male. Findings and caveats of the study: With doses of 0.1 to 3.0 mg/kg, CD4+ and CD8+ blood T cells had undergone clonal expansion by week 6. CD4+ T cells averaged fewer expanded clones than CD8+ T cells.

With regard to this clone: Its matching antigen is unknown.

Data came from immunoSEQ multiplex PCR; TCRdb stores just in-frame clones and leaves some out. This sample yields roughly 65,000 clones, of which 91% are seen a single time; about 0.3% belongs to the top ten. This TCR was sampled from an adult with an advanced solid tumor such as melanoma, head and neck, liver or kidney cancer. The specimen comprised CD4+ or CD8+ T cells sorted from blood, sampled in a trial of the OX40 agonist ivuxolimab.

DNA of the CDR3: TGTGCCAGCAGTTTAGGACAGGGGGCGGCGGCCAAAAACATTCAGTACTTC. The encoded protein is CASSLGQGAAAKNIQYF. The J gene is TRBJ2-4, the V gene TRBV28; TRBD1 matches at 11 bases. The CDR3 extends over 17 amino acids. The V and J ends lost 2 bases and 1 base, in that order; junction bases with no gene match: 4. Germline V CDR1 and CDR2: MDHEN, SYDVKM.